The sequence of this T cell receptor (beta chain) was determined in a study of cytomegalovirus exposure and HLA in healthy donors. CDR3 length: 18 amino acids. Germline trimming cut 4 bases from V and 0 bases from J; bases unmatched to any gene: 14. The germline gives CDR1 SGHTA, CDR2 FQGNSA. Of note for this clone: Its antigen remains unknown.

Findings and caveats of the study: Three chains linked to CMV were shown in vitro to be specific for CMV antigens.

PCR used 60 Vbeta primers and 13 Jbeta primers. The data were produced by immunoSEQ multiplex PCR, yet TCRdb's version contains in-frame clones alone and is incomplete. This table holds about 140,000 clones, over 65% found once. This chain connects TRBV7-2 to TRBJ1-1; 7 bases align to TRBD1. Sequenced: PBMCs. The source is a female donor in good health and CMV-seronegative. CDR3 protein: CASSSRTGATTLNTEAFF. The CDR3 DNA sequence: TGTGCCAGCAGCTCTCGGACAGGCGCCACAACGCTGAACACTGAAGCTTTCTTT.